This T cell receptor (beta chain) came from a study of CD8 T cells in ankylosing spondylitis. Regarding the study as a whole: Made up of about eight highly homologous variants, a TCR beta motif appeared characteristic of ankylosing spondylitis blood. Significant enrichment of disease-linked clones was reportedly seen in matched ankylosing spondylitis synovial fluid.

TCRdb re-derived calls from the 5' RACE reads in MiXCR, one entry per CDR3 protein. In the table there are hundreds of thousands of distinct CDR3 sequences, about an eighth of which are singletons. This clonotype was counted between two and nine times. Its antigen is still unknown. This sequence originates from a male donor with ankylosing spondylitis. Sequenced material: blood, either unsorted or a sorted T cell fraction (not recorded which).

CDR3: CASSLDRAGPYNEQFF. CDR3 nucleotide sequence: TGTGCCAGCAGCTTAGATAGGGCAGGGCCCTACAATGAGCAGTTCTTC. V usage is TRBV7-8 and J usage is TRBJ2-1; possible D gene TRBD1, 5 bases. Germline V CDR1 and CDR2: SGHVS, FQNEAQ. V was pared by 1 base and J by 2 bases, with 12 bases between. CDR3 length: 16 amino acids. Filled out from reference TRBV7-8 and TRBJ2-1, the complete variable domain reads GAGVSQSPRYKVAKRGQDVALRCDPISGHVSLFWYQQALGQGPEFLTYFQNEAQLDKSGLPSDRFFAERPEGSVSTLKIQRTQQEDSAVYLCASSLDRAGPYNEQFFGPGTRLTVL.